A selection of T cell receptor beta chains follows, all from one sample in a study of OX40 agonist ivuxolimab in advanced cancers. Sequencing was performed with immunoSEQ multiplex PCR; in TCRdb, only in-frame clones are kept and a portion is missing. The table has over 55,000 clones, around 86% seen once. Material: CD4+ or CD8+ T cells sorted from blood, obtained in a trial of the OX40 agonist ivuxolimab. The receptors derive from an adult with an advanced solid tumor such as melanoma, head and neck, liver or kidney cancer. Both conserved end residues are part of each CDR3. Fields, in order: D gene, clone size, J gene, V gene, CDR3 protein, CDR3 DNA. A D gene is named only where the DNA matches it firmly. Size values are once, few and many counts, or a class for expanded clones, and some rows have none.

NA,few,TRBJ1-2,TRBV4-1,CASSKVQELWVGYTF,TGCGCCAGCTCCAAAGTCCAGGAGCTTTGGGTTGGCTACACCTTC
TRBD2,NA,TRBJ2-3,TRBV11-2,CASSFLLAGGSSTDTQYF,TGTGCCAGCAGCTTTTTACTAGCGGGGGGCTCTAGCACAGATACGCAGTATTTT
NA,NA,TRBJ1-1,TRBV6-6,CASSQDYVLNTEAFF,TGTGCCAGCAGTCAAGACTACGTACTGAACACTGAAGCTTTCTTT
NA,NA,TRBJ1-1,TRBV30,CAWSRGDAEAFF,TGTGCCTGGAGTCGGGGCGACGCTGAAGCTTTCTTT
NA,NA,TRBJ2-3,TRBV30,CAWSRGTDTQYF,TGTGCCTGGAGTAGGGGCACAGATACGCAGTATTTT
TRBD1,NA,TRBJ1-1,TRBV28,CASVGQFMNTEAFF,TGTGCCAGTGTGGGACAGTTCATGAACACTGAAGCTTTCTTT
TRBD1,NA,TRBJ1-1,TRBV6-5,CASSGRTGGNTEAFF,TGTGCCAGCAGTGGCAGGACAGGGGGGAACACTGAAGCTTTCTTT
TRBD1,NA,TRBJ1-3,TRBV9,CASSVGQGGNTIYF,TGTGCCAGCAGCGTAGGACAGGGAGGAAACACCATATATTTT
TRBD1,NA,TRBJ2-1,TRBV5-1,CASSLEDRANEQFF,TGCGCCAGCAGCTTGGAGGACAGGGCCAATGAGCAGTTCTTC
TRBD1,few,TRBJ1-6,TRBV10-1,CASLTSGTGNSPLHF,TGCGCCAGTTTGACTTCCGGGACAGGGAATTCACCCCTCCACTTT
NA,NA,TRBJ2-1,TRBV19,CASSAWDVESYNEQFF,TGTGCCAGTAGTGCCTGGGACGTCGAATCCTACAATGAGCAGTTCTTC
NA,NA,TRBJ1-3,TRBV27,CASSLTGTGNTIYF,TGTGCCAGCAGTTTAACAGGGACTGGAAACACCATATATTTT
TRBD1,once,TRBJ2-1,TRBV5-1,CASSLGQGAHNEQFF,TGCGCCAGCAGCTTGGGACAGGGAGCCCACAATGAGCAGTTCTTC
NA,NA,TRBJ2-6,TRBV2,CASSGNLPGANVLTF,TGTGCCAGCAGTGGTAACCTCCCTGGGGCCAACGTCCTGACTTTC
NA,NA,TRBJ1-6,TRBV19,CATLSYNSPLHF,TGTGCCACCCTCTCCTATAATTCACCCCTCCACTTT
TRBD1,once,TRBJ1-2,TRBV5-1,CASSLEGTGGYGYTF,TGCGCCAGCAGCTTGGAAGGAACAGGGGGATATGGCTACACCTTC
NA,NA,TRBJ2-3,TRBV7-2,CASSLASTDTQYF,TGTGCCAGCAGCTTAGCTAGCACAGATACGCAGTATTTT
NA,once,TRBJ1-2,TRBV6-1,CASSSGQSGYGYTF,TGTGCCAGCAGTTCTGGACAGAGCGGCTATGGCTACACCTTC
TRBD2,NA,TRBJ2-5,TRBV9,CASSPRGDTAWTQYF,TGTGCCAGCAGCCCACGGGGGGATACTGCTTGGACCCAGTACTTC
NA,NA,TRBJ1-2,TRBV7-9,CASTQLAMDYGYTF,TGTGCCAGCACCCAATTGGCGATGGACTATGGCTACACCTTC
NA,NA,TRBJ1-6,TRBV5-4,CASSLGLSSYNSPLHF,TGTGCCAGCAGCTTGGGCCTGAGCTCCTATAATTCACCCCTCCACTTT
TRBD1,NA,TRBJ2-1,TRBV10-1,CASITDRVGWEQFF,TGCGCCAGCATTACGGACAGGGTGGGATGGGAGCAGTTCTTC
TRBD1,NA,TRBJ2-7,TRBV2,CASSEAGTGPYF,TGTGCCAGCAGTGAAGCGGGGACAGGGCCGTACTTC
NA,NA,TRBJ1-2,TRBV6-5,CASSYSMGDYGYTF,TGTGCCAGCAGTTACTCGATGGGGGACTATGGCTACACCTTC
NA,NA,TRBJ2-7,TRBV5-4,CASSLGGGSYEQYF,TGTGCCAGCAGCTTGGGAGGGGGGTCCTACGAGCAGTACTTC
TRBD1,few,TRBJ1-2,TRBV28,CASSPSGGPDYGYTF,TGTGCCAGCAGTCCCTCAGGGGGCCCGGACTATGGCTACACCTTC
NA,NA,TRBJ2-7,TRBV7-2,CASSFWRTYEQYF,TGTGCCAGCAGCTTTTGGCGGACCTACGAGCAGTACTTC
TRBD1,NA,TRBJ2-7,TRBV5-1,CASSWTGNGNEQYF,TGCGCCAGCAGCTGGACAGGGAATGGGAACGAGCAGTACTTC
NA,NA,TRBJ2-3,TRBV6-6,CASSYSPGDTQYF,TGTGCCAGCAGTTACTCACCGGGGGATACGCAGTATTTT
NA,NA,TRBJ2-3,TRBV7-2,CASSLGDFPTDTQYF,TGTGCCAGCAGCTTGGGTGACTTCCCCACAGATACGCAGTATTTT
NA,NA,TRBJ1-1,TRBV5-1,CASSLGGGTEAFF,TGCGCCAGCAGCTTGGGAGGGGGCACTGAAGCTTTCTTT
TRBD1,NA,TRBJ2-7,TRBV7-3,CASSFAGTGNNEQYF,TGTGCCAGCAGCTTCGCCGGGACAGGGAACAACGAGCAGTACTTC
NA,NA,TRBJ1-1,TRBV7-3,CASSPLPSAQGTEAFF,TGTGCCAGCAGCCCCCTGCCGTCCGCTCAGGGCACTGAAGCTTTCTTT
TRBD2,once,TRBJ2-1,TRBV11-3,CASSPGTSGDAYNEQFF,TGTGCCAGCAGCCCTGGGACTAGCGGGGATGCCTACAATGAGCAGTTCTTC
NA,NA,TRBJ2-7,TRBV11-3,CASSPTGTPGSYEQYF,TGTGCCAGCAGCCCCACCGGGACTCCTGGCTCCTACGAGCAGTACTTC
NA,NA,TRBJ2-7,TRBV5-1,CASSNGGGGSLEQYF,TGCGCCAGCAGCAACGGAGGGGGGGGCTCGTTAGAGCAGTACTTC
TRBD2,once,TRBJ2-1,TRBV28,CASLGAGGSSYNEQFF,TGTGCCTCCTTAGGGGCGGGGGGTAGCTCCTACAATGAGCAGTTCTTC
NA,NA,TRBJ1-3,TRBV7-8,CASSERTALTSGNTIYF,TGTGCCAGCAGCGAAAGGACAGCACTAACCTCTGGAAACACCATATATTTT
NA,NA,TRBJ1-1,TRBV7-9,CASTPTEQAFF,TGTGCCAGCACACCGACCGAACAAGCTTTCTTT
NA,NA,TRBJ1-6,TRBV9,CASSVAGGNSPLHF,TGTGCCAGCAGCGTAGCCGGGGGCAATTCACCCCTCCACTTT
TRBD1,NA,TRBJ1-5,TRBV7-8,CASSSTGDQPQHF,TGTGCCAGCAGCTCTACAGGGGATCAGCCCCAGCATTTT
TRBD2,few,TRBJ2-2,TRBV19,CASSTGLSGGAWTGELFF,TGTGCCAGTAGTACGGGACTAAGCGGGGGGGCTTGGACCGGGGAGCTGTTTTTT
TRBD2,NA,TRBJ2-3,TRBV9,CASSAAGTRGDTQYF,TGTGCCAGCAGCGCAGCCGGGACTAGGGGAGATACGCAGTATTTT
NA,NA,TRBJ2-2,TRBV7-9,CASSYSGRNFGELFF,TGTGCCAGCAGTTATAGTGGGCGGAATTTCGGGGAGCTGTTTTTT
NA,NA,TRBJ2-3,TRBV5-1,CASNPALSTDTQYF,TGCGCCAGCAACCCCGCTCTTAGCACAGATACGCAGTATTTT
NA,NA,TRBJ2-7,TRBV5-4,CASSLGRKTHEQYF,TGTGCCAGCAGCTTGGGGCGGAAGACCCACGAGCAGTACTTC
TRBD1,once,TRBJ1-1,TRBV7-2,CASRLRDRNTEAFF,TGTGCCAGCAGACTCCGGGACAGGAACACTGAAGCTTTCTTT
NA,NA,TRBJ1-5,TRBV6-1,CASMGGSRFKQPQHF,TGTGCCAGCATGGGGGGATCCCGCTTTAAACAGCCCCAGCATTTT
NA,NA,TRBJ1-3,TRBV20-1,CSGEVGNTIYF,TGCAGTGGGGAAGTGGGAAACACCATATATTTT
NA,NA,TRBJ2-7,TRBV5-6,CASSEPRDGYYEQYF,TGTGCCAGCAGCGAACCCCGGGACGGCTACTACGAGCAGTACTTC